This TCR beta chain was recorded in a study of cytomegalovirus exposure and HLA in healthy donors. Study-wide results and limits: Within the approximately 120 validation repertoires, first-cohort TCR clusters tended to co-occur, according to a later analysis. With high specificity and sensitivity, the classifier reportedly diagnosed cytomegalovirus status.

Concerning this clone itself: Its antigen is not identified.

TCRdb's copy holds only in-frame clones and misses some; the assay was immunoSEQ multiplex PCR. The sample holds roughly 90,000 clones, 75% to 90% seen once. The TCR sequence derives from a man aged 18-30 years in good health and CMV-seropositive. Sequenced sample: PBMCs.

CDR3 amino acids: CASSPAGLAGYNEQFF. CDR3 nucleotides: TGTGCCAGCAGCCCAGCTGGACTAGCGGGGTACAATGAGCAGTTCTTC. The J gene is TRBJ2-1, the V gene TRBV5-4; the match to TRBD2 covers 12 bases. Germline-derived CDR1 and CDR2 are SGHNT and YYREEE (reference sequence). This CDR3 spans 16 amino acids. With V trimmed by 4 bases and J by 4 bases, 6 bases remained unmatched.